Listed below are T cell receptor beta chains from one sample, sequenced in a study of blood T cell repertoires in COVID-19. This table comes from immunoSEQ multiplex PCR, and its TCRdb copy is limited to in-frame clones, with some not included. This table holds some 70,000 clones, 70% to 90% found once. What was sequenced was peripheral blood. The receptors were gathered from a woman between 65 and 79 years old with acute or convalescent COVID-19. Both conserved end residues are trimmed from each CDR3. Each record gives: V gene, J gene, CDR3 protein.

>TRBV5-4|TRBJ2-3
ASSFLGHSTDTQY
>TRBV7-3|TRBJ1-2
ASSTNGGNMEGYT
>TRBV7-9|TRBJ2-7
ASVPQGAYSYEQY
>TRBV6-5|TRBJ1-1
ASSYMRERGTEAF
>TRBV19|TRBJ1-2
ASSIGAVNYGYT
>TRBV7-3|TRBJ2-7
ASSLTGEGEQY
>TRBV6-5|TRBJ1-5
ASRVRGMEPQH
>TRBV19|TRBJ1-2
ASIAKGGTGITNYGYT
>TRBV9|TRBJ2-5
ASSVRGTPHETQY
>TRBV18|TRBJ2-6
ASSLLEDSGANVLT
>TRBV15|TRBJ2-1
ATLRGSSYNEQF
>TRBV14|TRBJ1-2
ASSQGTHYGYT
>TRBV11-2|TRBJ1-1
ASSEGRRDTEAF
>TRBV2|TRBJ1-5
ASSEDRLNQPQH
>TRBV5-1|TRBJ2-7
ASSLGQGANEQY
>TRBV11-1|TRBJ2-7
ASSRSRGYEQY
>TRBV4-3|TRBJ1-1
ASSQWTYTEAF
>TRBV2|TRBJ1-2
ASSDQGYGYT
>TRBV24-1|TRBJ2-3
ATSDFRKGGGADTQY
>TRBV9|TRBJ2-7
ASSVGTNSYEQY
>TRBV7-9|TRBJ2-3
ACGTSGGVTDTQY
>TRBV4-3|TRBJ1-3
ASSQVFRGGSGNTIY